These T cell receptor beta chains were read from a single sample in a study of cytomegalovirus exposure and HLA in healthy donors. Only in-frame clones appear in the TCRdb table, and some are missing; sequencing was by immunoSEQ multiplex PCR. The sample has about 140,000 clones, almost 85% seen once. Sequenced material: PBMCs. The receptors shown here come from a woman aged 55-70 years in good health and CMV-seropositive. Both conserved end residues are part of each CDR3. The order of the fields is clone size, V gene, J gene, CDR3 length, D gene, CDR3 DNA, CDR3 protein. The D gene is left open where the match is weak. The size of a clone is reported for some rows only, either as once, few or many, or as a class for expanded clones.

.	TRBV7-3	TRBJ2-3	15	.	TGTGCCAGCAGCTTGGGAGGAACCTCACGGGATACGCAGTATTTT	CASSLGGTSRDTQYF
.	TRBV7-8	TRBJ1-5	13	.	TGTGCCAGCAGCCCGACACCTAATCAGCCCCAGCATTTT	CASSPTPNQPQHF
.	TRBV7-2	TRBJ1-2	15	TRBD1	TGTGCCAGCAGCCAACAGGGGGCCAATGGGTATGGCTACACCTTC	CASSQQGANGYGYTF
once	TRBV10-3	TRBJ2-7	15	TRBD2	TGTGCCATTCCCCCGGGGACTAGCGGACTATGCGAGCAGTACTTC	CAIPPGTSGLCEQYF
.	TRBV14	TRBJ2-3	14	.	TGTGCCAGCAGCCGGTTCAGGGAAACAGATACGCAGTATTTT	CASSRFRETDTQYF
once	TRBV6-5	TRBJ2-7	14	.	TGTGCCAGCAGTTACGGTGCCGGGATCTACGAGCAGTACTTC	CASSYGAGIYEQYF
once	TRBV19	TRBJ2-7	14	TRBD2	TGTGCCAACCCCGACGGGACTACCTATTACGAGCAGTACTTC	CANPDGTTYYEQYF
.	TRBV7-2	TRBJ1-2	15	TRBD1	TGTGCCAGCAGCTTGACAGGGGGCCAAGGATCTGGCTACACCTTC	CASSLTGGQGSGYTF
.	TRBV7-9	TRBJ2-1	15	TRBD1	TGTGCCAGCAGACCCTTCAACAGGGGATACAATGAGCAGTTCTTC	CASRPFNRGYNEQFF
.	TRBV9	TRBJ2-1	16	TRBD2	TGTGCCAGCAGCTCCCGACTAGCGGGAACTTACAATGAGCAGTTCTTC	CASSSRLAGTYNEQFF
.	TRBV18	TRBJ2-1	16	TRBD1	TGTGCCAGCTCACCGTGGGGACAGGAGAATTACAATGAGCAGTTCTTC	CASSPWGQENYNEQFF
.	TRBV28	TRBJ2-7	14	.	TGTGCCAGCAGTTCCCCCGGGACAACCTACGAGCAGTACTTC	CASSSPGTTYEQYF
.	TRBV7-9	TRBJ2-7	12	.	TGTGCCAGCAGCGGAGTCTCCTACGAGCAGTACTTC	CASSGVSYEQYF
.	TRBV27	TRBJ2-3	16	.	TGTGCCAGCAGTTTGGGGCAGAACCCTAGCACAGATACGCAGTATTTT	CASSLGQNPSTDTQYF
.	TRBV5-1	TRBJ1-4	15	.	TGCGCCAGCAGCTTGGCGGCAGGGTCTAATGAAAAACTGTTTTTT	CASSLAAGSNEKLFF
.	TRBV7-2	TRBJ2-7	15	TRBD2	TGTGCCAGCAGCTTAGAGGCGACTAGCGGCTACGAGCAGTACTTC	CASSLEATSGYEQYF
.	TRBV5-4	TRBJ1-1	16	TRBD1	TGTGCCAGCAGCTCGGGACAGGGGGCGCGGAACACTGAAGCTTTCTTT	CASSSGQGARNTEAFF
.	TRBV7-2	TRBJ2-7	11	.	TGTGCCAGCAGCCGCGACTACGAGCAGTACTTC	CASSRDYEQYF
.	TRBV10-3	TRBJ1-1	15	TRBD1	TGTGCCATCAGCCCGAGGGGGGACAGCGACACTGAAGCTTTCTTT	CAISPRGDSDTEAFF
.	TRBV28	TRBJ2-7	18	.	TGTGCCAGCAGTGCTAAAGTCCGCTTGCGGGCCATTTCCTACGAGCAGTACTTC	CASSAKVRLRAISYEQYF
.	TRBV20-1	TRBJ2-7	11	.	TGCAGTGCTAGAGTTGGGGCCGAGCAGTACTTC	CSARVGAEQYF
once	TRBV30	TRBJ2-3	15	.	TGTGCCTCTTCAGCGGACTGGGGGAGGACAGATACGCAGTATTTT	CASSADWGRTDTQYF
.	TRBV28	TRBJ2-1	14	.	TGTGCCAGCGGTAAGCCCGGGACCTACAATGAGCAGTTCTTC	CASGKPGTYNEQFF
.	TRBV28	TRBJ1-1	14	TRBD1	TGTGCCAGCAGTCCCCCCGGACAGGGCCCTGAAGCTTTCTTT	CASSPPGQGPEAFF
.	TRBV4-3	TRBJ1-6	18	.	TGCGCCAGCAGCCAATCGCCCCCGGGGGTTTATGCGAATTCACCCCTCCACTTT	CASSQSPPGVYANSPLHF
.	TRBV19	TRBJ1-2	15	.	TGTGCCAGTAGTATCCTCCTCGCGAGTAACTATGGCTACACCTTC	CASSILLASNYGYTF
.	TRBV4-1	TRBJ1-5	15	TRBD1	TGCGCCAGCAGCCAAGGAAACAGGGGAAGTCAGCCCCAGCATTTT	CASSQGNRGSQPQHF
.	TRBV7-2	TRBJ2-3	15	.	TGTGCCAGCAGCTCTCTAGCGCGAAGCACAGATACGCAGTATTTT	CASSSLARSTDTQYF
.	TRBV7-6	TRBJ2-1	13	.	TGTGCCAGCAGCTTAGTTCTAGCGAATGAGCAGTTCTTC	CASSLVLANEQFF
few	TRBV18	TRBJ1-1	16	TRBD1	TGTGCCAGCTCACCAGTCGCAGGGGGCTATATCACTGAAGCTTTCTTT	CASSPVAGGYITEAFF
once	TRBV18	TRBJ2-5	14	.	TGTGCCAGCTCACCAGAACTATTCCAAGAGACCCAGTACTTC	CASSPELFQETQYF
.	TRBV13	TRBJ2-2	18	TRBD2	TGTGCCAGCAGCCCCACCCCTCTAGCGGACCTAAACACCGGGGAGCTGTTTTTT	CASSPTPLADLNTGELFF
.	TRBV29-1	TRBJ1-1	13	.	TGCAGCGCTACCAAAGGGGGAGACACTGAAGCTTTCTTT	CSATKGGDTEAFF
.	TRBV28	TRBJ2-7	12	TRBD1	TGTGCCAGCAAGGTGACAGGGTACGAGCAGTACTTC	CASKVTGYEQYF
.	TRBV6-4	TRBJ1-2	24	TRBD1	TGTGCCAGCAGTGACCCAAACCTAAAAAGGAAAACGTGGACAGGTAAGGGGGCTAACTATGGCTACACCTTC	CASSDPNLKRKTWTGKGANYGYTF
.	TRBV29-1	TRBJ2-7	13	.	TGCAGCGTTAGGACAGCCATCTCCTACGAGCAGTACTTC	CSVRTAISYEQYF